The text below deals with one TCR beta chain. Participants were aged about 18 to 90 years, lived in 20 to 30 US areas, and enrolled virtually. Germline V CDR1 and CDR2: LNHDA, SQIVND (reference sequence). With 7 bases clipped from V and 0 bases from J, the junction kept 9 bases outside the gene matches. This CDR3 has 17 residues. Using immunoSEQ multiplex PCR, the repertoire was profiled, and TCRdb retains in-frame clones only, with some absent. The sample yields roughly 260,000 clones, around 90% seen once. This specimen comes from a study of blood T cell repertoires in COVID-19. The receptor's source is a human donor in a cohort exposed to, infected with or recovered from COVID-19 (not recorded which). The donor label of this sample is uncertain. The specimen was PBMCs or T cells enriched from blood (not recorded which). The chain is built from TRBV19 and TRBJ1-5; 10 nucleotides align to TRBD1. CDR3 sequence (DNA): TGTGCCAGTAAAGGGACAGGGGCTCCCTATAGCAATCAGCCCCAGCATTTT. Amino acid sequence: CASKGTGAPYSNQPQHF.